This TCR beta chain emerged from a study of T cells after yellow fever vaccination. Study at large: For low cell numbers, libraries were made with SMART-Seq v4 Ultra Low Input. Study outcomes and limitations: A secondary response was less intense yet reached its peak sooner, at day 5 versus 15. Boosting was followed by the reappearance of most primary-vaccination clones (around 95% CD4, about 88% CD8).

Germline CDR1 and CDR2: MNHNS and SASEGT. The CDR3 is 13 residues long. TCRdb re-called the 5' RACE reads with MiXCR, one entry per CDR3 protein. The sample lists approximately 160,000 distinct CDR3 sequences; about 6% were seen once. In regard to this clonotype: Its target is unknown.

The sequencing here drew on CD4+ T cells sorted from PBMCs, taken on the day of the first yellow fever vaccination. The V and J genes are TRBV6-1 and TRBJ2-7; D gene ambiguous. This TCR was recovered from a man aged 18 to 30 who received the YFV17D yellow fever vaccine. The CDR3 here is CASREAPVGEQYV. Here the CDR3 DNA reads TGTGCCAGCCGTGAAGCTCCAGTTGGGGAGCAGTACGTC.